This T cell receptor (beta chain) originates from a study of T cells in Graves' hyperthyroidism and ophthalmopathy. General study findings and limits: Among clonotypes expanded in thyroid above 0.001, most were also found in blood. In validation, the model predicted ophthalmopathy. These predictions came a median approximately 6.5 months before onset.

Patients affected by ophthalmopathy presented a Clinical Activity Score of at least 3, a NOSPECS grade of at least 4, and disease duration below 3 months. The PBMCs studied were ones that came from approximately 9.9 ml fresh peripheral blood. Only one count was recorded for this clonotype. Its cognate antigen is unknown. One end of the junction is discordant with germline, which a read error may explain. It was RNA transcripts that yielded the amplified TCR beta CDR3 regions. A first-round RT-PCR of the TCR CDR3 used the HTBI primer set. One entry per CDR3 protein results from TCRdb running MiXCR on the multiplex PCR reads. The repertoire consists of 310,000 or so distinct CDR3 sequences, with about 15% occurring once and the leading ten covering just over 55%. This CDR3 region has 16 residues. The germline V gene has CDR1 SGHTA and CDR2 FQGNSA.

Specimen: blood. The J gene is TRBJ2-1, the V gene TRBV7-2; D gene uncertain. The receptor comes from a woman aged 55-70 years with Graves' ophthalmopathy. CDR3 sequence: CASSLGLGKTYNEQLF. The CDR3 bases are TGTGCCAGCAGCTTGGGGTTAGGGAAAACCTACAATGAGCAGCTCTTC.